This T cell receptor (beta chain) originates from a study of monozygotic twins with inflammatory bowel disease. Findings of the study overall: Relative clonotype sharing with others was diminished in IBD patients versus healthy twins, particularly with disease activity.

TCRdb re-analyzed the 5' RACE reads; it lists each CDR3 protein once, without DNA. Seen in this sample are more than 95,000 distinct CDR3 sequences; the ten most common clones hold 1.5% to 2%. As for this clonotype: Its antigen is as yet unknown.

Germline V gene data show CDR1 as DFQATT and CDR2 as SNEGSKA (reference sequence). This CDR3 region has 14 residues. The source of this sequence is a human donor with ulcerative colitis or Crohn's disease, or a healthy co-twin of an affected twin (not recorded which). The chain recombines TRBV20-1 with TRBJ2-3; TCRdb's D gene call, TRBD1, goes unchecked for lack of DNA. Sequencing input: blood. CDR3 amino acids: CSVAGQGVKDTQYF.